Each of the 20 T cell receptor beta chains below was sequenced from the same sample in a study of CD8 T cells in Susac syndrome. Reverse transcription of about 0.5 to 1 ug RNA was carried out with random hexamers. TCRdb re-analysed the immunoSEQ multiplex PCR reads in MiXCR, keeping a single row per CDR3 protein. The sample shows fewer than 150,000 distinct CDR3 sequences, approximately 93% of them seen only once. What was sequenced was CD4+ T cells from PBMCs. All receptors derive from a human donor with multiple sclerosis.

This clonotype has a single count. This sequence joins TRBV3-1 and TRBJ2-1; tentatively, D is TRBD1 or TRBD2 (5 bases each). This CDR3 has 14 amino acids. Per the germline V gene, CDR1 is LGHDT and CDR2 is YNNKEL (reference sequence). Deletions cut 0 bases from V and 6 bases from J, with 9 bases between. The CDR3 spells CASSQEGTFNEQFF. Written as DNA, the CDR3 is TGTGCCAGCAGCCAAGAGGGGACGTTCAATGAGCAGTTCTTC.

V is TRBV14 and J is TRBJ1-6; D is unclear. The V gene's germline CDR1 is SGHDN and CDR2 FVKESK. Trimming shortened V by 0 bases and J by 9 bases, and 15 bases separated the two germline ends. The CDR3 extends over 16 amino acids. The CDR3 sequence is CASSQDSPRVGSPLHF. CDR3 in DNA: TGTGCCAGCAGCCAAGATTCCCCAAGGGTTGGTTCACCCCTCCACTTT.

The chain combines TRBV10-3 with TRBJ1-5; D is possibly TRBD1 (5 bases). The V end was cut by 1 base, the J end by 4 bases, with 8 bases between. In germline, CDR1 is ENHRY, CDR2 SYGVKD. This CDR3 is built from 14 residues. The chain's CDR3 is CAISELDRNQPQHF. CDR3 DNA: TGTGCCATCAGTGAGTTAGACAGAAATCAGCCCCAGCATTTT.

This chain uses TRBV30 with TRBJ1-1; the D is unclear. V lost 2 bases and J lost 8, with 15 bases in between. The CDR3 consists of 13 residues. Germline values: CDR1 GTSNPN, CDR2 SVGIG (reference sequence). As DNA, the CDR3 is TGTGCCTGGAGTACCCTCCGGAACGTAGAAGCTTTCTTT. It codes for CAWSTLRNVEAFF.

The V and J genes are TRBV5-1 and TRBJ1-2, with D possibly being TRBD1 (6 bases). The CDR3 sequence is 16 residues long. The V end was cut by 1 base, the J end by 3 bases, with 16 bases between. Looked up from germline, CDR1 is SGHRS and CDR2 is YFSETQ. In DNA, the CDR3 is TGCGCCAGCAGCTTGACAGGGAGGACCCGCGACTATGGCTACACCTTC. Protein product: CASSLTGRTRDYGYTF.

This chain joins TRBV5-4 and TRBJ1-2, with TRBD1 as a possible D gene (5 bases). Germline V gene data show CDR1 as SGHNT and CDR2 as YYREEE (reference sequence). The CDR3 covers 14 residues. Trimming left V 2 bases short and J 7 bases short, with 15 bases between. The CDR3 region is CASSLFTGGRGYTF. CDR3 in DNA: TGTGCCAGCAGCTTATTTACGGGGGGTCGTGGCTACACCTTC.

The V gene is TRBV7-2, the J gene TRBJ2-1; no definite D call. Germline assignment: CDR1 SGHTA and CDR2 FQGNSA. The CDR3 extends over 15 amino acids. Trimming stripped 1 base from V and 4 bases from J, with 11 bases between. CDR3: CASSLGISSYNEQFF. The CDR3 coding sequence is TGTGCCAGCAGCTTAGGGATCTCCTCGTACAATGAGCAGTTCTTC.

The chain carries TRBV3-1 and TRBJ1-3; D uncertain. The germline V gene encodes CDR1 LGHDT and CDR2 YNNKEL (reference sequence). The ends were cut back, 3 bases at V and 0 bases at J, with 9 bases in the middle. The CDR3 runs to 15 residues. As DNA, the CDR3 is TGTGCCAGCAGCCAGGAGGGTACCTCTGGAAACACCATATATTTT. Encoded protein: CASSQEGTSGNTIYF. The complete variable domain, with remaining parts taken from reference TRBV3-1 and TRBJ1-3, reads DTAVSQTPKYLVTQMGNDKSIKCEQNLGHDTMYWYKQDSKKFLKIMFSYNNKELIINETVPNRFSPKSPDKAHLNLHINSLELGDSAVYFCASSQEGTSGNTIYFGEGSWLTVV.

The rearrangement uses TRBV20-1 and TRBJ1-4; 7 bases agree with TRBD1. V lost 5 bases and J lost 3; bases outside the gene matches: 6. The CDR3 runs 14 residues. Germline CDR1 and CDR2: DFQATT and SNEGSKA (reference sequence). The CDR3 region is CSAVGDRANEKLFF. The CDR3 nucleotides are TGCAGTGCTGTTGGGGACAGAGCTAATGAAAAACTGTTTTTT.

The chain has TRBV13 and TRBJ2-1, with D possibly being TRBD1 or TRBD2 (5 bases each). Trimming took off 6 bases at V and 2 bases at J, with 17 bases between the two ends. This CDR3 comprises 16 residues. From germline, CDR1 is PRHDT and CDR2 FYEKMQ (reference sequence). CDR3 nucleotides: TGTGCCAGCAGATTGTGGGACGGAAATCCCTACAATGAGCAGTTCTTC. This sequence encodes CASRLWDGNPYNEQFF.

The chain is built from TRBV15 and TRBJ2-7, with TRBD1 matching over 8 bases. The CDR3 has 17 residues. Germline CDR1 LNHNV, CDR2 YYDKDF (reference sequence). The V segment lost 0 bases and the J segment 7 bases; nucleotides outside the gene matches: 14. CDR3 residues: CATSRDSQGASNREQYF. CDR3 coding DNA: TGTGCCACCAGCAGAGATTCGCAGGGGGCGAGTAATCGGGAGCAGTACTTC. The full variable domain, with the rest looked up from reference TRBV15 and TRBJ2-7, is DAMVIQNPRYQVTQFGKPVTLSCSQTLNHNVMYWYQQKSSQAPKLLFHYYDKDFNNEADTPDNFQSRRPNTSFCFLDIRSPGLGDTAMYLCATSRDSQGASNREQYFGPGTRLTVT.

V gene TRBV7-9 combines with J gene TRBJ2-2, with D possibly matching TRBD1 (6 bases). The V gene lost 6 bases and the J gene lost 3 bases, with 11 bases spanning the gap. The V gene's germline CDR1 is SEHNR and CDR2 FQNEAQ (reference sequence). The CDR3 covers 14 residues. The CDR3, as DNA: TGTGCCAGCAGACGGGACAAAGACACCGGGGAGCTGTTTTTT. Protein sequence: CASRRDKDTGELFF.

This chain joins TRBV7-2 and TRBJ1-2; the D gene is possibly TRBD1 (6 bases). Trimming removed 1 base from V and 8 bases from J, with 14 bases in between. The germline V gene has CDR1 SGHTA and CDR2 FQGNSA. The CDR3 sequence is 14 residues long. CDR3 loop: CASSLVQGVLGYTF. The CDR3 DNA reads TGTGCCAGCAGCTTAGTACAGGGTGTTTTAGGCTACACCTTC.

The chain carries TRBV10-3 and TRBJ1-2; a weak D match, TRBD1 (5 bases). The germline V and J ends were trimmed by 6 bases and 7 bases, with 9 bases remaining between them. CDR3 length: 11 amino acids. From germline, CDR1 is ENHRY and CDR2 SYGVKD. The CDR3 sequence is CAIRGERGYTF. The CDR3 nucleotides read TGTGCCATCAGGGGGGAGCGTGGCTACACCTTC.

This rearrangement joins TRBV16 to TRBJ1-2; no clear D. The CDR3 covers 16 residues. The germline V and J ends were trimmed by 2 bases and 5 bases, with 18 bases remaining between them. Germline V CDR1 and CDR2: KGHSY, FQNENV. CDR3 in amino acids: CASSQPLGGLKYGYTF. The CDR3 DNA is TGTGCCAGCAGCCAACCCCTCGGAGGGTTGAAGTATGGCTACACCTTC. The whole variable domain, remainder taken from reference TRBV16 and TRBJ1-2, is GEEVAQTPKHLVRGEGQKAKLYCAPIKGHSYVFWYQQVLKNEFKFLISFQNENVFDETGMPKERFSAKCLPNSPCSLEIQATKLEDSAVYFCASSQPLGGLKYGYTFGSGTRLTVV.

The chain employs TRBV4-1 and TRBJ2-3; D possibly corresponds to TRBD2 (6 bases). V lost 0 bases and J 8 bases, leaving 21 bases between the germline ends. Germline loops: CDR1 MGHRA, CDR2 YSYEKL. The CDR3 sequence is 17 residues long. CDR3 bases: TGCGCCAGCAGCCAAGATTGGAGGGACCCGGGTTATTTTACGCAGTATTTT. This encodes CASSQDWRDPGYFTQYF.

The chain links TRBV9 to TRBJ2-2, with TRBD2 matching over 12 bases. V was pared by 3 bases and J by 5 bases, with 11 bases of the junction left unmatched. The CDR3 has 18 amino acids. Germline V lookup: CDR1 SGDLS, CDR2 YYNGEE. CDR3 sequence (DNA): TGTGCCAGCAGCGGGGGCTACCTAGCGGGGGGGCATACCGGGGAGCTGTTTTTT. Translated, it gives CASSGGYLAGGHTGELFF. Full variable domain (rest looked up from reference TRBV9 and TRBJ2-2): DSGVTQTPKHLITATGQRVTLRCSPRSGDLSVYWYQQSLDQGLQFLIQYYNGEERAKGNILERFSAQQFPDLHSELNLSSLELGDSALYFCASSGGYLAGGHTGELFFGEGSRLTVL.

V gene TRBV25-1 combines with J gene TRBJ1-2; D is undetermined. Germline V lookup: CDR1 MGHDK, CDR2 SYGVNS. The CDR3 has 14 amino acids. The V gene lost 2 bases and the J gene lost 4 bases, with 11 bases spanning the gap. CDR3 residues: CASSEADRFYGYTF. The CDR3 nucleotides are TGTGCCAGCAGTGAAGCGGACCGATTCTATGGCTACACCTTC.

J is TRBJ1-1 and V is TRBV24-1; D unresolved. The V end lost 2 bases, the J end lost 10 bases, and 13 bases lay between the germline ends. CDR1 KGHDR and CDR2 SFDVKD come from the germline V gene. The CDR3 runs 13 residues. CDR3 sequence reads: CATSDSRARGAFF. CDR3 DNA: TGTGCCACCAGTGATTCGAGGGCCAGAGGAGCTTTCTTT.

The CDR3 region is CASSKLAGGTDTQYF. CDR3 in DNA: TGTGCCAGCAGCAAACTAGCGGGGGGGACAGATACGCAGTATTTT. The J gene is TRBJ2-3, the V gene TRBV28, with TRBD2 matching 13 bases. V lost 6 bases and J lost 3; bases outside the gene matches: 3. CDR1 is MDHEN and CDR2 is SYDVKM in the germline V gene. The CDR3 covers 15 residues.